The sequence of this T cell receptor (beta chain) was determined in a study of T-cell reconstitution after alpha-beta-depleted transplantation in children. Preparation of the TCRbeta library involved a method that used unique molecular identifiers. One entry per CDR3 protein results from TCRdb running MiXCR on the PCR reads. The sample contains roughly 590,000 distinct CDR3 sequences, roughly 15% of which appear only once. This CDR3 comprises 14 residues. Trimming removed 0 bases from V and 5 bases from J; junction bases left unmatched: 0. CDR1 and CDR2 from the germline V gene are MNHNY and SVGAGI (reference sequence).

The TCR sequence derives from a human donor who donated a stem cell graft to a child with acute myeloid leukemia. The sample here was PBMCs from the stem cell graft donor, taken from the stem cell graft. The chain is built from TRBV6-6 and TRBJ1-5; 8 nucleotides align to TRBD1. CDR3 DNA sequence: TGTGCCAGCAGTTACTCGACAGGGGATCAGCCCCAGCATTTT. This sequence encodes CASSYSTGDQPQHF.